This T cell receptor beta chain is from a study of blood T cell repertoires in COVID-19. Overall study: Whether acute or convalescent, the COVID-19 samples came from the United States, Italy and Spain. Sources were T cells, B-cell-depleted T cells, or PBMCs; the material itself was cDNA or gDNA.

The CDR3 is 13 residues long. Trimming cost V 3 bases and J 6 bases, with 11 bases left between them. Germline-derived CDR1 and CDR2 are SEHNR and FQNEAQ (reference sequence). Measured with immunoSEQ multiplex PCR; TCRdb has only the in-frame clones, and not every one. This table has more than 150,000 clones, about 86% appearing once. The chain recombines TRBV7-9 with TRBJ1-2; no firm D call. Source material: peripheral blood. This receptor was taken from a woman aged 18-29 years who had recovered from COVID-19. The CDR3 reads CASSFDSGHGYTF. CDR3 DNA: TGTGCCAGCAGCTTCGACTCCGGTCATGGCTACACCTTC.